This TCR beta chain was recorded in a study of cytomegalovirus exposure and HLA in healthy donors. Study-wide background: Both the approximately 120 validation repertoires and the 550 to 750 first-cohort repertoires used the same platform, as reported by a later analysis.

Donors were drawn from the approximately 110-subject validation cohort, separate from the approximately 670-subject first cohort. V lost 1 base to trimming and J lost 10 bases, with 23 bases between them. The CDR3 is 17 residues long. Germline V gene lookup returns CDR1 MGHRA and CDR2 YSYEKL. On this clone itself: Antigen specificity is unknown.

Study-level points and caveats: Most TCR sequences were uncommon, yet certain public TCRs appeared in many donors. Some TCR beta chains (more than 150 of them) were listed as cytomegalovirus-associated.

Repertoires were generated with immunoSEQ multiplex PCR, while TCRdb's copy carries only in-frame clones and drops some. The data show about 150,000 clones, roughly 84% seen once. Material for sequencing was PBMCs. V and J are TRBV4-1 and TRBJ1-5; D is perhaps TRBD1 (5 bases). This TCR derives from a human donor in good health. In nucleotides, the CDR3 is TGCGCCAGCAGCCAAGTAGGTGCGGGGCCAAGATTCAAACCCCAGCATTTT. Residues: CASSQVGAGPRFKPQHF.